This entry features one T cell receptor (beta chain) sequence. This record belongs to a study of cytomegalovirus exposure and HLA in healthy donors. This PCR relied on a set of 60 Vbeta primers and 13 Jbeta primers. The repertoire was sequenced with immunoSEQ multiplex PCR; TCRdb's copy has only in-frame clones and lacks some. This repertoire shows 65,000 to 85,000 clones, just over 70% found once; its top ten account for roughly 4.9%. Germline V CDR1 and CDR2: SGHRS, YFSETQ. This CDR3 spans 16 amino acids. With V trimmed by 0 bases and J by 4 bases, 7 bases remained unmatched. This chain connects TRBV5-1 to TRBJ2-7; 10 bases match TRBD2. Sequencing was carried out using PBMCs. This receptor was identified in a man between 60 and 75 years old in good health and CMV-seropositive. CDR3 sequence: CASSLALAGVGYEQYF. In nucleotides, the CDR3 is TGCGCCAGCAGCTTGGCCCTAGCGGGAGTAGGGTACGAGCAGTACTTC.